This T cell receptor (beta chain) is drawn from a study of shared clonotypes between healthy human individuals. As for the study in general: Donors consisted of two women and three men between 18 and 49. Plates per donor: three CD4 naive, three CD4 memory, two CD8 naive, one CD8 memory. Findings and limits, study-wide: Unshared clonotypes carried lower generation probabilities than those common to all four donors.

The CDR3 totals 13 residues. CDR1 and CDR2 from the germline V gene are SGHVS and FQNEAQ. With 5 bases removed from V and 4 bases from J, the gap between germline ends came to 11 bases. Sequencing was performed with immunoSEQ multiplex PCR; in TCRdb, only in-frame clones are kept and a portion is missing. This sample has more than 2 million clones, with roughly 94% found just once. Comment on this clone: The antigen is undetermined.

Only CD45RO-negative cells positively selected for CCR7 counted as naive CD8 cells, so terminally differentiated effector memory CD45RA+ cells were excluded. V and J are TRBV7-8 and TRBJ1-1; D ambiguous. Sequenced material: naive CD8+ T cells sorted from blood. This TCR derives from a man younger than 30 in good health. The CDR3 DNA is TGTGCCAGCAGCCTTGGGAGAACCACTGAAGCTTTCTTT. Translating gives CASSLGRTTEAFF. Full variable domain (outside the CDR3, taken from reference TRBV7-8 and TRBJ1-1): GAGVSQSPRYKVAKRGQDVALRCDPISGHVSLFWYQQALGQGPEFLTYFQNEAQLDKSGLPSDRFFAERPEGSVSTLKIQRTQQEDSAVYLCASSLGRTTEAFFGQGTRLTVV.